This TCR beta chain appears in the sequencing data of a study of T cell responses to AZD1222 COVID-19 vaccine. CDR1 SGHVS and CDR2 FQNEAQ come from the germline V gene. This CDR3 has 15 amino acids. Trimming shortened V by 5 bases and J by 3 bases, and 17 bases separated the two germline ends. Of note for this clone: Its antigen is undetermined.

General study findings and limits: Donors skewed white British and female; clonal diversity was possibly underestimated.

The protocol was immunoSEQ multiplex PCR, while the TCRdb copy is restricted to in-frame clones and leaves out a portion. The data contain some 110,000 clones, over 75% of them singletons. This receptor was taken from an adult in good health. V gene TRBV7-8 combines with J gene TRBJ2-7, with D hard to call. Sequencing was performed on peripheral blood, taken on day 0 of AZD1222 vaccination. CDR3 coding DNA: TGTGCCAGCAGCCCTAGAGTTGGCAGTAACTACGAGCAGTACTTC. This encodes CASSPRVGSNYEQYF.